What follows are 21 T cell receptor beta chains derived from one specimen sequenced in a study of blood T cell repertoires in COVID-19. Data came from immunoSEQ multiplex PCR; TCRdb stores just in-frame clones and leaves some out. The sample consists of tens of thousands of clones, around 72% of them appearing once. The specimen was peripheral blood. All receptors derive from a human donor with acute or convalescent COVID-19. The donor label of this sample is uncertain.

The chain recombines TRBV19 with TRBJ2-1; D not certain. V lost 4 bases to trimming and J lost 4 bases, with 11 bases between them. CDR1 and CDR2 (germline): LNHDA, SQIVND (reference sequence). The CDR3 has 14 amino acids. As DNA, the CDR3 is TGTGCCAGTAGTACTAAGGTCGGGTACAATGAGCAGTTCTTC. Its translation is CASSTKVGYNEQFF.

The chain recombines TRBV5-5 with TRBJ1-1; 8 bases fit TRBD1. The germline V gene encodes CDR1 SGHKS and CDR2 YYEKEE (reference sequence). The CDR3 runs 15 residues. The junction had 4 bases not matched to a gene; V was cut back by 0 bases and J by 3 bases. CDR3 amino acids: CASSLEAGGHTEAFF. The CDR3 DNA sequence: TGTGCCAGCAGCTTGGAGGCAGGGGGCCACACTGAAGCTTTCTTT.

This chain links TRBV7-2 with TRBJ2-7, with TRBD2 as a possible D gene (6 bases). Germline assignment: CDR1 SGHTA and CDR2 FQGNSA. CDR3 length equals 13 residues. Trimming pared 3 bases from V and 4 bases from J, leaving 10 bases between. CDR3 DNA: TGTGCCAGCAGCTTCACCGGGACTTACGAGCAGTACTTC. Amino acid sequence: CASSFTGTYEQYF.

The chain's CDR3 is CASSYSGGNQPQHF. The CDR3 DNA sequence: TGTGCCAGCAGTTACTCAGGGGGAAATCAGCCCCAGCATTTT. The rearrangement uses TRBV6-2 or TRBV6-3 and TRBJ1-5; D might be TRBD1 (6 bases). Germline V CDR1 and CDR2: MNHEY, SVGEGT. V lost 0 bases and J 4 bases, leaving 7 bases between the germline ends. The CDR3 consists of 14 residues.

This chain links TRBV10-3 with TRBJ2-3; a weak D match, TRBD2 (6 bases). Germline V lookup: CDR1 ENHRY, CDR2 SYGVKD. This CDR3 contains 14 residues. Deletions cut 8 bases from V and 0 bases from J, with 12 bases between. The CDR3 here is CAIGGSPSTDTQYF. The CDR3 nucleotides read TGTGCCATCGGGGGGTCCCCTAGCACAGATACGCAGTATTTT.

This clone was observed many times. The chain combines TRBV28 with TRBJ1-2, with 8 positions matching TRBD1. The CDR3 has 15 residues. Trimming cost V 5 bases and J 1 base; bases outside gene matches: 6. Germline assignment: CDR1 MDHEN and CDR2 SYDVKM. CDR3 in DNA: TGTGCCAGCAGTACAACAGGGGGTAGTAACTATGGCTACACCTTC. Its translation: CASSTTGGSNYGYTF.

This rearrangement joins TRBV6-6 to TRBJ2-7, with TRBD1 identical over 11 bases. Per the germline V gene, CDR1 is MNHNY and CDR2 is SVGAGI (reference sequence). The CDR3 loop spans 16 amino acids. The trim removed 7 bases at V and 0 bases at J, leaving 8 bases unmatched. The CDR3 coding sequence is TGTGCCAGCAACACAATCGGGACAGGGGGCTCCTACGAGCAGTACTTC. Amino acid sequence: CASNTIGTGGSYEQYF.

The V call is TRBV6-2 or TRBV6-3, the J call TRBJ2-5, with 7 bases identical to TRBD1. The germline CDR1 and CDR2 sequences are MNHEY and SVGEGT. The V segment lost 6 bases and the J segment 2 bases; nucleotides outside the gene matches: 9. The CDR3 extends over 15 amino acids. For the CDR3, the DNA is TGTGCCAGCAGATACCGGGACAGTTTTCAAGAGACCCAGTACTTC. Translation gives CASRYRDSFQETQYF.

This clone appeared a few times. The rearrangement joins TRBV11-1 to TRBJ2-1, with D perhaps matching TRBD2 (6 bases). The V end lost 8 bases, the J end lost 0 bases, and 17 bases lay between the germline ends. This CDR3 is built from 16 residues. Germline assignment: CDR1 SGHAT and CDR2 FQDESV (reference sequence). The CDR3, as DNA: TGTGCCAGCCTGGGGAGGCAGGATAGCTCCTACAATGAGCAGTTCTTC. It codes for CASLGRQDSSYNEQFF.

This clone was seen just once. The chain couples TRBV2 to TRBJ2-1; the match to TRBD2 covers 10 bases. The J segment lost 6 bases and the V segment lost 8 bases, leaving 16 bases of the junction unmatched. This CDR3 region has 17 residues. Germline lookup yields CDR1 SNHLY and CDR2 FYNNEI. DNA of the CDR3: TGTGCCAGCGTGGGGACCTTCCCTAGCGGGAGAAGCAATGAGCAGTTCTTC. Encoded protein: CASVGTFPSGRSNEQFF. Drawing the rest from reference TRBV2 and TRBJ2-1, the complete variable domain is EPEVTQTPSHQVTQMGQEVILRCVPISNHLYFYWYRQILGQKVEFLVSFYNNEISEKSEIFDDQFSVERPDGSNFTLKIRSTKLEDSAMYFCASVGTFPSGRSNEQFFGPGTRLTVL.

This sequence joins TRBV5-4 and TRBJ2-5, with D perhaps matching TRBD1 (6 bases). V was trimmed by 4 bases and J by 4 bases, leaving 11 bases between them. The CDR3 runs to 13 residues. Germline CDR1 reads SGHNT; CDR2 reads YYREEE (reference sequence). The CDR3 DNA follows: TGTGCCAGCAGCGCCGCAGGGGTAGAGACCCAGTACTTC. Translated: CASSAAGVETQYF. Combining the CDR3 with reference TRBV5-4 and TRBJ2-5 gives the whole variable domain ETGVTQSPTHLIKTRGQQVTLRCSSQSGHNTVSWYQQALGQGPQFIFQYYREEENGRGNFPPRFSGLQFPNYSSELNVNALELDDSALYLCASSAAGVETQYFGPGTRLLVL.

In this sample, this clone turned up once. V usage is TRBV7-2 and J usage is TRBJ2-1, with D possibly matching TRBD2 (7 bases). The V and J ends lost 1 base and 6 bases respectively, with 16 bases between them. The CDR3 contains 16 residues. Germline CDR1 is SGHTA and CDR2 is FQGNSA. CDR3 amino acids: CASSLGPGGRRNEQFF. The DNA of the CDR3 is TGTGCCAGCAGCTTAGGCCCGGGGGGCCGTCGCAATGAGCAGTTCTTC.

The chain carries TRBV11-2 and TRBJ2-7, with 7 positions matching TRBD2. The CDR3 covers 16 residues. Germline values: CDR1 SGHAT, CDR2 FQNNGV. V dropped 5 bases and J dropped 2; count of bases not matched to a gene: 12. This CDR3 is CASSPLKRGPPYEQYF. In DNA form, the CDR3 reads TGTGCCAGCAGCCCGCTGAAGCGGGGCCCTCCCTACGAGCAGTACTTC.

The rearrangement joins TRBV28 to TRBJ1-5, with TRBD1 matching over 9 bases. Per germline, CDR1 MDHEN and CDR2 SYDVKM. This CDR3 spans 18 amino acids. V dropped 6 bases and J dropped 5; count of bases not matched to a gene: 17. The CDR3 here is CASRYPLGTGHLYQPQHF. DNA of the CDR3: TGTGCCAGCAGATATCCCTTAGGGACAGGGCATTTGTATCAGCCCCAGCATTTT.

This chain uses TRBV7-9 with TRBJ2-3; D uncertain. Trimming pared 3 bases from V and 0 bases from J, leaving 16 bases between. This CDR3 has 17 residues. Per the germline V gene, CDR1 is SEHNR and CDR2 is FQNEAQ (reference sequence). This CDR3 is CASSFDGFYNSTDTQYF. CDR3 DNA: TGTGCCAGCAGCTTCGACGGGTTTTACAATAGCACAGATACGCAGTATTTT.

This clone is medium-sized by share. The chain couples TRBV4-3 to TRBJ2-7; 8 bases fit TRBD1. The V gene's germline CDR1 is LGHNA and CDR2 YSLEER. There are 15 residues in the CDR3. The ends lost 1 base at V and 7 bases at J; junction bases unmatched: 9. The CDR3 DNA reads TGCGCCAGCAGCCAAGGGGGGACAGGTTCGTGGGAGCAGTACTTC. Translated: CASSQGGTGSWEQYF.

The chain carries TRBV5-1 and TRBJ2-1, with 12 bases aligning to TRBD2. J lost 5 bases, V lost 6 bases, and 6 bases had no gene match. This CDR3 contains 15 residues. From germline, CDR1 is SGHRS and CDR2 YFSETQ. The CDR3, as DNA: TGCGCCAGCACAATACTAGCGGGAGGTAACAATGAGCAGTTCTTC. This encodes CASTILAGGNNEQFF. Drawing the rest from reference TRBV5-1 and TRBJ2-1, the complete variable domain is KAGVTQTPRYLIKTRGQQVTLSCSPISGHRSVSWYQQTPGQGLQFLFEYFSETQRNKGNFPGRFSGRQFSNSRSEMNVSTLELGDSALYLCASTILAGGNNEQFFGPGTRLTVL.

This chain uses TRBV12-3 or TRBV12-4 with TRBJ2-3; D ambiguous. V lost 6 bases and J lost 1, with 8 bases in between. This CDR3 has 13 amino acids. CDR3: CASSLRGTDTQYF. CDR3 bases: TGTGCCAGCAGCCTCCGGGGCACAGATACGCAGTATTTT.

The chain couples TRBV5-1 to TRBJ2-5; 11 bases match TRBD2. Germline loops: CDR1 SGHRS, CDR2 YFSETQ. The CDR3 totals 18 residues. V was clipped by 1 base and J by 5 bases; unmatched bases: 13. CDR3 coding DNA: TGCGCCAGCAGCTTGTTGGGGACTAGCGGAATCTCAAGGGAGACCCAGTACTTC. Translating gives CASSLLGTSGISRETQYF.

The chain recombines TRBV7-9 with TRBJ1-6; possibly TRBD1 for D (6 bases). Germline loops: CDR1 SEHNR, CDR2 FQNEAQ (reference sequence). The ends were cut back, 6 bases at V and 8 bases at J, with 14 bases in the middle. The CDR3 runs 14 residues. Here the CDR3 reads CASRETGSHSPLHF. In DNA form, the CDR3 reads TGTGCCAGCAGGGAAACAGGGTCCCATTCACCCCTCCACTTT. Using reference TRBV7-9 and TRBJ1-6 for the parts outside the CDR3, the full variable domain is DTGVSQNPRHKITKRGQNVTFRCDPISEHNRLYWYRQTLGQGPEFLTYFQNEAQLEKSRLLSDRFSAERPKGSFSTLEIQRTEQGDSAMYLCASRETGSHSPLHFGNGTRLTVT.

J is TRBJ1-6 and V is TRBV7-6, with 8 positions matching TRBD1. This CDR3 is built from 14 residues. With 5 bases clipped from V and 8 bases from J, the junction kept 5 bases outside the gene matches. CDR1 and CDR2 from the germline V gene are SGHVS and FNYEAQ. CDR3 sequence reads: CASSRTTGDSPLHF. Here the CDR3 DNA reads TGTGCCAGCAGCCGAACGACAGGGGATTCACCCCTCCACTTT.